This T cell receptor beta chain was found in a study of cytomegalovirus exposure and HLA in healthy donors. About the research overall: Caucasian-associated ancestry cluster membership applied to around 80% of over 350 genotyped donors.

The PCR had 60 Vbeta and 13 Jbeta primers. Clones were sequenced by immunoSEQ multiplex PCR, and TCRdb holds only the in-frame ones, with some missing. Here the sample spans about 160,000 clones, over 80% being singletons. Germline-derived CDR1 and CDR2 are SGHTA and FQGTGA. The CDR3 consists of 13 residues. Germline trimming cut 5 bases from V and 8 bases from J; bases unmatched to any gene: 8. The chain is built from TRBV7-3 and TRBJ1-2; 7 positions agree with TRBD1. The clonotype comes from a woman aged 45-65 years in good health and CMV-seropositive. Sequences were obtained from PBMCs. CDR3 amino acids: CASSDRTGQGYTF. The DNA for the CDR3 is TGTGCCAGCAGCGACAGGACAGGACAGGGCTACACCTTC.